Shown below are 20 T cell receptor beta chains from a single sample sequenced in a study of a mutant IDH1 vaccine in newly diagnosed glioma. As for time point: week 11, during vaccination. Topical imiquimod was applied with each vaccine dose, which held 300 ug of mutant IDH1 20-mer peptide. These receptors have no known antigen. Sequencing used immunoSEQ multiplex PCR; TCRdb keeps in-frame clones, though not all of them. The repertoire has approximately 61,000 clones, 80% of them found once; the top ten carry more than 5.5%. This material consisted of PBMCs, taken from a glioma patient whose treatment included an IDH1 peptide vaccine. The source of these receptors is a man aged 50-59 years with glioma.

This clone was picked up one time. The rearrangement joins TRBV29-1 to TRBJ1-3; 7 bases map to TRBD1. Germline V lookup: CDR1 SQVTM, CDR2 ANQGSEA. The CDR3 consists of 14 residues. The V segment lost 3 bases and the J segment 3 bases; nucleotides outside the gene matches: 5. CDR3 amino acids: CSVDLRGNGNTIYF. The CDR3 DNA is TGCAGCGTTGATCTCAGGGGGAATGGAAACACCATATATTTT.

The CDR3 region has the DNA TGTGCCAGCACAGCCGGACGGGGATTCTATGGCTACACCTTC. This translates into CASTAGRGFYGYTF. V is TRBV6-6 and J is TRBJ1-2; D unresolved. The germline gives CDR1 MNHNY, CDR2 SVGAGI (reference sequence). The CDR3 totals 14 residues. Trimming took 7 bases from V and 4 from J, leaving 16 bases between them.

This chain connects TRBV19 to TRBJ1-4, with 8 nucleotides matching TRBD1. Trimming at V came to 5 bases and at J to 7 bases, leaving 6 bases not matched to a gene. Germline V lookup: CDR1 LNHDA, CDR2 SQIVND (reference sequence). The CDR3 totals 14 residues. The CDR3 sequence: CASSRTGGSEKLFF. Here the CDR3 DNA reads TGTGCCAGTAGTCGTACAGGGGGGAGTGAAAAACTGTTTTTT.

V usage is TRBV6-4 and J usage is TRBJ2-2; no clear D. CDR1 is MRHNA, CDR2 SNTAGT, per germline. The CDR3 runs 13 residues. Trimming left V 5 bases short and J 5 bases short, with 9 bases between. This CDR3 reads CASSPRPTGELFF. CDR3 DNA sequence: TGTGCCAGCAGTCCCCGACCGACCGGGGAGCTGTTTTTT.

CDR3 nucleotides: TGTGCCAGCAGCTACTCCGGGACAGGTGGAAGTGCCCAGCATTTT. Protein product: CASSYSGTGGSAQHF. The V and J genes are TRBV7-9 and TRBJ1-5; 8 bases map to TRBD1. V shed 4 bases and J 11 bases; nucleotides not matched to a gene: 13. The CDR3 runs to 15 residues. From germline, CDR1 is SEHNR and CDR2 FQNEAQ (reference sequence). Combining the CDR3 with reference TRBV7-9 and TRBJ1-5 gives the whole variable domain DTGVSQNPRHKITKRGQNVTFRCDPISEHNRLYWYRQTLGQGPEFLTYFQNEAQLEKSRLLSDRFSAERPKGSFSTLEIQRTEQGDSAMYLCASSYSGTGGSAQHFGDGTRLSIL.

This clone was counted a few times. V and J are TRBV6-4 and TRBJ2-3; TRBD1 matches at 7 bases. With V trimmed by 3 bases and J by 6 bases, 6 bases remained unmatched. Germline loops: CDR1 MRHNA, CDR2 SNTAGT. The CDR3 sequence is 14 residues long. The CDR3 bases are TGTGCCAGCAGTGAAGGACAGGAAGGGGATACGCAGTATTTT. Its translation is CASSEGQEGDTQYF.

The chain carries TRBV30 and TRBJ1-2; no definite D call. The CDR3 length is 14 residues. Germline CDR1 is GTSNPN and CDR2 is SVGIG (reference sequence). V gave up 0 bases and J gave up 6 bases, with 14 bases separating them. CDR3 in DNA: TGTGCCTGGAGTGTACGGCTAACCAACCATGGCTACACCTTC. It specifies CAWSVRLTNHGYTF.

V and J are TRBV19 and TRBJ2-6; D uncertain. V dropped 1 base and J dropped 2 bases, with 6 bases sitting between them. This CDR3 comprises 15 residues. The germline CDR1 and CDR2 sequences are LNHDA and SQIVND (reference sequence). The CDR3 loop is CASSIVGTGANVLTF. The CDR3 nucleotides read TGTGCCAGTAGTATAGTGGGGACTGGGGCCAACGTCCTGACTTTC.

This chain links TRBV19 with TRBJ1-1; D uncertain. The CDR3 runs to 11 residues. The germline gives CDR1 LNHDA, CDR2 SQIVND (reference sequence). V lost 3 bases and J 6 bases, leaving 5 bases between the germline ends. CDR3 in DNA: TGTGCCAGTAGTATTAGTGCTGAAGCTTTCTTT. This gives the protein CASSISAEAFF.

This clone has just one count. CDR3 DNA: TGCGCCAGCAGCCCGTCCCGGGACTACTACGAGCAGTACTTC. This codes for CASSPSRDYYEQYF. This chain links TRBV4-1 with TRBJ2-7, with 7 nucleotides matching TRBD2. The CDR3 loop spans 14 amino acids. With V trimmed by 4 bases and J by 3 bases, 6 bases remained unmatched. CDR1 and CDR2 (germline): MGHRA, YSYEKL.

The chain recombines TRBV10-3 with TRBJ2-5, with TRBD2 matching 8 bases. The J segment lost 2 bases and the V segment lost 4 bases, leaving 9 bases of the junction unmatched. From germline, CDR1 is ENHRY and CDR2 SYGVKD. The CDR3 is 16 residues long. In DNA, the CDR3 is TGTGCCATCAGTGGTTCCCCGGGACTAGAACAAGAGACCCAGTACTTC. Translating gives CAISGSPGLEQETQYF.

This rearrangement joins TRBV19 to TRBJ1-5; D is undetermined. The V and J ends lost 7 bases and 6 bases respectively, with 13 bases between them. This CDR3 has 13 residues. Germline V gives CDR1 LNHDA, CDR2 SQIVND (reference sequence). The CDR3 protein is CASMKGSGQPQHF. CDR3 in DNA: TGTGCCAGTATGAAAGGGTCAGGTCAGCCCCAGCATTTT.

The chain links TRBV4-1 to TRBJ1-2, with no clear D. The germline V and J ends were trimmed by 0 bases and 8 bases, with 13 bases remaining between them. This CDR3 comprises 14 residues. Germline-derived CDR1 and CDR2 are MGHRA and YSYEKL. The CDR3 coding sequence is TGCGCCAGCAGCCAAGACACGGAGTTGGGAGGCTACACCTTC. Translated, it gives CASSQDTELGGYTF.

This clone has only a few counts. This CDR3 is CASSLEASVTREQFF. Written as DNA, the CDR3 is TGCGCCAGCAGCCTGGAGGCTAGTGTCACCCGTGAGCAGTTCTTC. The J gene is TRBJ2-1, the V gene TRBV5-1, with D maybe TRBD2 (5 bases). With 4 bases removed from V and 9 bases from J, the gap between germline ends came to 20 bases. This CDR3 is built from 15 residues. Germline assignment: CDR1 SGHRS and CDR2 YFSETQ. The full variable domain, completed using reference TRBV5-1 and TRBJ2-1, is KAGVTQTPRYLIKTRGQQVTLSCSPISGHRSVSWYQQTPGQGLQFLFEYFSETQRNKGNFPGRFSGRQFSNSRSEMNVSTLELGDSALYLCASSLEASVTREQFFGPGTRLTVL.

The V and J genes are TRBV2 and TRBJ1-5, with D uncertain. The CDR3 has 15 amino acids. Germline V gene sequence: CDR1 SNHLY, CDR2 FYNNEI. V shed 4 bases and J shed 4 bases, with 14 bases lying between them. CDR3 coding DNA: TGTGCCAGCAGTGCAAGCCAAGCGGGAAATCAGCCCCAGCATTTT. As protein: CASSASQAGNQPQHF.

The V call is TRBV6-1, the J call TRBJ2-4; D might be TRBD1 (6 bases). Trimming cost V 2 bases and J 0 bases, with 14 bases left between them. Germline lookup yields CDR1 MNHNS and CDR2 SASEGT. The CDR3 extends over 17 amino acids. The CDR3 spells CASSEQTGTIAKNIQYF. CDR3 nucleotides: TGTGCCAGCAGTGAACAAACAGGGACAATAGCCAAAAACATTCAGTACTTC.

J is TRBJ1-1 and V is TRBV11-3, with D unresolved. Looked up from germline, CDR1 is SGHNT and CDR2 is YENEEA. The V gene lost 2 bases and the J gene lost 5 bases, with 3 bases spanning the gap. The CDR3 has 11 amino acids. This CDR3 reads CASSLSTEAFF. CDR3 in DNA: TGTGCCAGCAGCTTAAGTACTGAAGCTTTCTTT.

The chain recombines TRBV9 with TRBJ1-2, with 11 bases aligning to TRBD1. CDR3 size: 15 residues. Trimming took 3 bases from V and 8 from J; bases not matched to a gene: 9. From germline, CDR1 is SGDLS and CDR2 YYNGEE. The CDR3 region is CASSAGQGVPRGYTF. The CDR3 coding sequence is TGTGCCAGCAGCGCGGGACAGGGGGTGCCTAGGGGCTACACCTTC.

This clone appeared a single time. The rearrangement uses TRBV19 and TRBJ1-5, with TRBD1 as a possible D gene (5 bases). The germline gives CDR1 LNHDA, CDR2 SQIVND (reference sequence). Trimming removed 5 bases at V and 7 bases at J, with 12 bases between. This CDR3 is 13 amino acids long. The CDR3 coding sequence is TGTGCCAGTAGTTCAGGACACTCCCAGCCCCAGCATTTT. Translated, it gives CASSSGHSQPQHF.

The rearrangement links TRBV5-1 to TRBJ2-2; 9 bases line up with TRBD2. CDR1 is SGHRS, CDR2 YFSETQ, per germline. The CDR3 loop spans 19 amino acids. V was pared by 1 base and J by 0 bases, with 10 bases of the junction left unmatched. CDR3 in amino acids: CASSLWVGAGGSNTGELFF. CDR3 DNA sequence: TGCGCCAGCAGCTTGTGGGTCGGAGCGGGGGGATCGAACACCGGGGAGCTGTTTTTT. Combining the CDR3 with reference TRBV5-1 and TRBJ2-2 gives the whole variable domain KAGVTQTPRYLIKTRGQQVTLSCSPISGHRSVSWYQQTPGQGLQFLFEYFSETQRNKGNFPGRFSGRQFSNSRSEMNVSTLELGDSALYLCASSLWVGAGGSNTGELFFGEGSRLTVL.